One TCR beta chain is described in this entry. Its antigen specificity is not known. No much larger clone exists at a distance of one base, and base qualities are not known. The CDR3 runs 15 residues from the cysteine to the phenylalanine. The only DNA kept is the CDR3, 45 bases in frame from the first base. According to the germline V gene, CDR1 reads LGHNT and CDR2 reads FRNRAP. The germline ends are 8 bases apart after V is trimmed by 2 bases and J by 0 bases. Preparation of the library involved the immunoSEQ multiplex PCR assay. The authors' pipeline ran thus. A statistical classification framework was developed to diagnose cytomegalovirus status using the catalog of TCR beta chain sequences. TCRdb stores this immuneACCESS table with in-frame sequences only. Part of the clones is absent; in the studies checked, under half of the shortfall reflects unresolved V genes, and no reason is known for the rest. From that table come the V and J calls and clone size; the DNA was used to work out D and trimming. The sample table shows a few hundred thousand clones, and roughly 88% are seen once. The top ten hold 2.9% of the sample.

The data were obtained in a study of cytomegalovirus exposure and HLA in healthy donors (dated by TCRdb to about 2017). In terms of the full investigation: The 670 or so repertoires of the first cohort and the approximately 110 validation repertoires were produced on the same platform, according to a later analysis. The study was designed to test whether signatures of past pathogen exposure could be identified by cataloging public T cell receptors. A separate validation cohort of over a hundred different subjects was used in addition to the roughly 670-subject first cohort. High-throughput TCR immunosequencing, statistical association of individual TCRs with disease status, and machine learning were combined to predict cytomegalovirus infection status.

General conclusions and limits of the study: A later analysis found that TCRs clustered in the first cohort also tended to co-occur in the 130 or so validation repertoires, with more than 90% of cluster scores above 0. The authors suggested that the approach could potentially be extended to other disease states and immunological phenotypes. A total of some 180 TCR beta chains were listed by the study as associated with cytomegalovirus. All 120 or so repertoires were used to score co-occurrence in the validation cohort in a later analysis, because that analysis had no HLA typing for the cohort. While some public TCRs were present in many individuals, most TCR sequences turned up only very rarely across donors. In both the original and validation cohorts, the classifier was reported to diagnose cytomegalovirus status with high specificity and sensitivity. In vitro tests confirmed that a few of the cytomegalovirus-associated TCR beta chains recognize cytomegalovirus antigens.

Donors formed part of the validation cohort, which comprised 120 or so subjects and was distinct from the first cohort of 670 or so subjects. This sequence uses TRBV12-5 and TRBJ2-1; no D segment can be confidently identified. The receptor comes from a woman aged 18-29 years in good health and CMV-seronegative. Input material: PBMCs. In nucleotides, the sequence is TGTGCTAGTGGTTTGTTGCGCGCCTCCTACAATGAGCAGTTCTTC. This encodes CASGLLRASYNEQFF. The full variable domain, completed from the reference TRBV12-5 and TRBJ2-1 proteins outside the CDR3, reads DARVTQTPRHKVTEMGQEVTMRCQPILGHNTVFWYRQTMMQGLELLAYFRNRAPLDDSGMPKDRFSAEMPDATLATLKIQPSEPRDSAVYFCASGLLRASYNEQFFGPGTRLTVL.